The 9 T cell receptor beta chains below come from one sample, sequenced in a study of T-cell reconstitution after alpha-beta-depleted transplantation in children. Preparation of the TCRbeta library used unique molecular identifiers. TCRdb itself ran the PCR reads through MiXCR, one entry per CDR3 protein. The data show 90,000 to 100,000 distinct CDR3 sequences, with 20% to 30% seen just once and about a fifth held by the top ten. The material was PBMCs, obtained before TCRalphabeta/CD19-depleted stem cell transplant. The receptors stem from a boy aged 2 to 10 with acute lymphoblastic leukemia, due to receive a stem cell transplant.

The J gene is TRBJ2-5, the V gene TRBV7-2; 11 nucleotides match TRBD2. The germline CDR1 and CDR2 sequences are SGHTA and FQGNSA. Losses at the gene ends were 5 bases for V and 3 bases for J; bases not matched to a gene: 5. CDR3 length: 15 amino acids. DNA of the CDR3: TGTGCCAGCAGCAAAAAACTAGCGGGAGAAGAGACCCAGTACTTC. Protein: CASSKKLAGEETQYF.

The chain combines TRBV20-1 with TRBJ1-5; no firm D call. This CDR3 is built from 16 residues. Trimming left V 0 bases short and J 3 bases short, with 15 bases between. The germline CDR1 and CDR2 sequences are DFQATT and SNEGSKA (reference sequence). Written as DNA, the CDR3 is TGCAGTGCTAGAGAGTCGAGGGTCGGGTACAATCAGCCCCAGCATTTT. Translation: CSARESRVGYNQPQHF.

V is TRBV14 and J is TRBJ2-2; 13 nucleotides align to TRBD2. The CDR3 sequence is 16 residues long. Germline V CDR1 and CDR2: SGHDN, FVKESK. Trimming took 4 bases from V and 7 from J; bases not matched to a gene: 6. In DNA form, the CDR3 reads TGTGCCAGCAGCCTAAGACTAGCGGGAGGCCACGGGGAGCTGTTTTTT. Protein product: CASSLRLAGGHGELFF.

V gene TRBV7-9 combines with J gene TRBJ2-5, with D perhaps TRBD1 (6 bases). With 5 bases removed from V and 4 bases from J, the gap between germline ends came to 14 bases. CDR1 is SEHNR, CDR2 FQNEAQ, per germline (reference sequence). CDR3 length equals 14 residues. The CDR3, as DNA: TGTGCCAGCAGCAACCCTACAGGGTTAGAGACCCAGTACTTC. This translates into CASSNPTGLETQYF.

V is TRBV10-3 and J is TRBJ2-3; the D gene is possibly TRBD2 (5 bases). The CDR3 has 14 residues. Trimming left V 6 bases short and J 3 bases short, with 13 bases between. Germline CDR1 reads ENHRY; CDR2 reads SYGVKD. CDR3 sequence reads: CAISKRSETDTQYF. DNA for the CDR3: TGTGCCATCAGCAAGCGGAGCGAGACAGATACGCAGTATTTT.

This clonotype was recorded a few times. The V gene is TRBV12-3 or TRBV12-4, the J gene TRBJ2-7, with TRBD1 identical over 8 bases. This CDR3 comprises 14 residues. Trimming cost V 6 bases and J 3 bases; bases outside gene matches: 7. The DNA of the CDR3 is TGTGCCAGCAGACCCGGGACAGGTAACTACGAGCAGTACTTC. Its translation: CASRPGTGNYEQYF.

The chain uses TRBV5-1 and TRBJ1-6; D unclear. The length of the CDR3 is 15 residues. CDR1 SGHRS and CDR2 YFSETQ come from the germline V gene. Trimming stripped 2 bases from V and 10 bases from J, with 16 bases between. CDR3 sequence (DNA): TGCGCCAGCAGCTTCGACGGCGCCTATGGGTCACCCCTCCACTTT. Translated, it gives CASSFDGAYGSPLHF.

V usage is TRBV28 and J usage is TRBJ1-1; D is unresolved. The CDR3 consists of 14 residues. Germline lookup yields CDR1 MDHEN and CDR2 SYDVKM. The V and J ends lost 5 bases and 3 bases respectively, with 13 bases between them. CDR3 residues: CASSPARTDTEAFF. CDR3 sequence (DNA): TGTGCCAGCAGTCCGGCCCGGACGGACACTGAAGCTTTCTTT.

This chain links TRBV4-1 with TRBJ1-1, with unresolved D. Germline loops: CDR1 MGHRA, CDR2 YSYEKL. This CDR3 is 11 amino acids long. Trimming took off 1 base at V and 10 bases at J, with 7 bases between the two ends. CDR3 in amino acids: CASSQGILAFF. CDR3 coding DNA: TGCGCCAGCAGCCAAGGGATTTTAGCTTTCTTT.